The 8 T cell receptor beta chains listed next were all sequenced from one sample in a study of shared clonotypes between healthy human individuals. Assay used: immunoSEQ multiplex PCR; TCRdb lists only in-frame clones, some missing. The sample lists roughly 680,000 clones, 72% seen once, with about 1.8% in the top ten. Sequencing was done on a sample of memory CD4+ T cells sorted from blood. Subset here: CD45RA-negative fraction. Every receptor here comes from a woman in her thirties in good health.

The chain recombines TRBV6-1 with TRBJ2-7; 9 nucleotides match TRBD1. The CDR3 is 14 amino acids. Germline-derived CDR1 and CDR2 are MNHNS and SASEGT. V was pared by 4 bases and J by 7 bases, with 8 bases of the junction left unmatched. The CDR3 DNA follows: TGTGCCAGCAGTGCGGACAGGGGAATCGGGGAGCAGTACTTC. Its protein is CASSADRGIGEQYF.

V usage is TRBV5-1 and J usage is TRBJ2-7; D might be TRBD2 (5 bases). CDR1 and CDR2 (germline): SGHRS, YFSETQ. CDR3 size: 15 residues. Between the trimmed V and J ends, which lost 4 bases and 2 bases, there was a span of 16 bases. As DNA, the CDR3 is TGCGCCAGCAGCGAGGACTTTTCCCCCGCCTACGAGCAGTACTTC. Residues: CASSEDFSPAYEQYF.

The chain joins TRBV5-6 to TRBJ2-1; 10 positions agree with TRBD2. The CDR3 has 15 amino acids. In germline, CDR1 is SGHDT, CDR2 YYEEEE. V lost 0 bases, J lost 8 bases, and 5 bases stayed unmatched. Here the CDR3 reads CASSLVASGSDEQFF. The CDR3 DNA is TGTGCCAGCAGCTTGGTGGCTAGCGGGAGCGATGAGCAGTTCTTC.

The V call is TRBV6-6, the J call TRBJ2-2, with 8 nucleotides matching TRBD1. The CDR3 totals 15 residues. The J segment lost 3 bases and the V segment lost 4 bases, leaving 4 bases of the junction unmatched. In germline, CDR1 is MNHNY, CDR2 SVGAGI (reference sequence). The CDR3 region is CASSSRQGHTGELFF. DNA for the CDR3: TGTGCCAGCAGTTCAAGACAGGGGCACACCGGGGAGCTGTTTTTT.

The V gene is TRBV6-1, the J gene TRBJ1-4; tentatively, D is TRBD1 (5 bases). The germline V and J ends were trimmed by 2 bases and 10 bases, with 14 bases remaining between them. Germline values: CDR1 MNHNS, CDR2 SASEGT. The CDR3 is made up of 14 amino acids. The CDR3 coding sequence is TGTGCCAGCAGTGAATCAGGGACGTATGCAAAACTGTTTTTT. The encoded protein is CASSESGTYAKLFF.

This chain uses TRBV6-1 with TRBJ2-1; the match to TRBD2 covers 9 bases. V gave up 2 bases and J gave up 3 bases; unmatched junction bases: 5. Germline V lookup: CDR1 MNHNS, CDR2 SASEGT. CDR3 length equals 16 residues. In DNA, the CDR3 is TGTGCCAGCAGTGAAAACTATAGCGGGAGCTACAATGAGCAGTTCTTC. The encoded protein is CASSENYSGSYNEQFF.

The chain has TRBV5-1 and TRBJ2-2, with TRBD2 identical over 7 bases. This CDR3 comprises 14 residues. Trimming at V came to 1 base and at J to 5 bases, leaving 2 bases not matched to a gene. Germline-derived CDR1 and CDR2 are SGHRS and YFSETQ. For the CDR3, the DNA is TGCGCCAGCAGCTTGAGCGGGATTACCGGGGAGCTGTTTTTT. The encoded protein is CASSLSGITGELFF.

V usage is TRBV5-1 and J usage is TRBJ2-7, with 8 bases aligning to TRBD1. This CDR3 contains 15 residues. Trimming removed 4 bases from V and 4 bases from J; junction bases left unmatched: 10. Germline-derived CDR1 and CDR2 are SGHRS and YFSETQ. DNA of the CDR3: TGCGCCAGCAGCGACCGGACAGGGTCGGGGTACGAGCAGTACTTC. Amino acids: CASSDRTGSGYEQYF.